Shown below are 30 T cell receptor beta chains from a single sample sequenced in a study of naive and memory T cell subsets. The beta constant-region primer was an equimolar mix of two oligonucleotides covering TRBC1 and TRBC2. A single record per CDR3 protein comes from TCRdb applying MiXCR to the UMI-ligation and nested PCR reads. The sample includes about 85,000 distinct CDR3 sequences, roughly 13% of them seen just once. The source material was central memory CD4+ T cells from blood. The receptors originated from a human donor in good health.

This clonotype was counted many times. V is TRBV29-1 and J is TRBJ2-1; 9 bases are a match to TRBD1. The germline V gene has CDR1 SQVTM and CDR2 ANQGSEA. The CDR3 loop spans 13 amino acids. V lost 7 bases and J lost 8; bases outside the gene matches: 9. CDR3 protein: CSATGQGSHEQFF. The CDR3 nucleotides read TGCAGCGCGACGGGACAGGGTTCCCATGAGCAGTTCTTC.

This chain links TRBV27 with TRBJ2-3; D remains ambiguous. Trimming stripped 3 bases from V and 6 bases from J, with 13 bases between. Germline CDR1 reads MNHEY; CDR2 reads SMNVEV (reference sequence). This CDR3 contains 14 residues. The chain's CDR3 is CASSFRSRQDTQYF. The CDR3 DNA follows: TGTGCCAGCAGTTTTAGGAGCCGGCAGGATACGCAGTATTTT.

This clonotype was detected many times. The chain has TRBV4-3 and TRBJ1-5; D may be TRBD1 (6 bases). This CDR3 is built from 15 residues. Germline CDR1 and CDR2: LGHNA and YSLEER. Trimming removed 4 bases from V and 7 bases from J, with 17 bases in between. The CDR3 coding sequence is TGCGCCAGCAGCCCAACATCGACAGGACCCCAGCCCCAGCATTTT. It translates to CASSPTSTGPQPQHF.

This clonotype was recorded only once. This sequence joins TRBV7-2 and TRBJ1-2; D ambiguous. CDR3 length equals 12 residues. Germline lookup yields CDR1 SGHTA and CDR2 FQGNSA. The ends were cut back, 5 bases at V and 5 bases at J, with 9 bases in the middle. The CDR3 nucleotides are TGTGCCAGCAGCATGAACAGATATGGCTACACCTTC. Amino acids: CASSMNRYGYTF.

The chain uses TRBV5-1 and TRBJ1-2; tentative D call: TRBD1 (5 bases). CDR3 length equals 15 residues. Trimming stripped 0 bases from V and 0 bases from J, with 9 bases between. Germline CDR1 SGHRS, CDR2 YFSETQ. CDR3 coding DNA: TGCGCCAGCAGCTTGGGACAGAAAACTAACTATGGCTACACCTTC. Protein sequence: CASSLGQKTNYGYTF.

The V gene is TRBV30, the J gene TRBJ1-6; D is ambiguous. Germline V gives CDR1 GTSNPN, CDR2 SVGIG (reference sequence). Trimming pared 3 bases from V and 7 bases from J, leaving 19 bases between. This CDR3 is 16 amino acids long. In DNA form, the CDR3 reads TGTGCCTGGAGCCCGTACGGTGGTCCGTGGAATTCACCCCTCCACTTT. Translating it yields CAWSPYGGPWNSPLHF.

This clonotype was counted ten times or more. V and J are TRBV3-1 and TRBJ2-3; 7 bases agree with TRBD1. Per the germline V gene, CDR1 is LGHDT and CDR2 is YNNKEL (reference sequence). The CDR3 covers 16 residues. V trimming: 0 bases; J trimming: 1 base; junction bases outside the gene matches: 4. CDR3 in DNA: TGTGCCAGCAGCCAAGATCGTGGACAGGGCACAGATACGCAGTATTTT. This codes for CASSQDRGQGTDTQYF.

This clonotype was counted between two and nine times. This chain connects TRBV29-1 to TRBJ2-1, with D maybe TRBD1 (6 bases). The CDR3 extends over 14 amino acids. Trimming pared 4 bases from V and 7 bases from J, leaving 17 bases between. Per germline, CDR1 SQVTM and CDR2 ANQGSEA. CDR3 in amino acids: CSVVGGVRRNEQFF. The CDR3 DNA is TGCAGCGTTGTAGGGGGTGTCCGTAGAAATGAGCAGTTCTTC.

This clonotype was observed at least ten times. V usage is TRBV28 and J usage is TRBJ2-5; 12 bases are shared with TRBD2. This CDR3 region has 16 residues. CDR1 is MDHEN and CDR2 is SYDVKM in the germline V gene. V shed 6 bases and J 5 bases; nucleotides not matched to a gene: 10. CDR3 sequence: CASSSLAGGGSETQYF. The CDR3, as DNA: TGTGCCAGCAGCTCGCTAGCGGGAGGGGGGTCGGAGACCCAGTACTTC.

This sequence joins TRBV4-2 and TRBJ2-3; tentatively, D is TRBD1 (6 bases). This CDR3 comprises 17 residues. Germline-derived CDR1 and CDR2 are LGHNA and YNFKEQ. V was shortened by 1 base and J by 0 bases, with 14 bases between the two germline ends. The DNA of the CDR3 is TGTGCCAGCAGCCAAGGCCAGGGGAGCTCTAGCACAGATACGCAGTATTTT. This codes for CASSQGQGSSSTDTQYF.

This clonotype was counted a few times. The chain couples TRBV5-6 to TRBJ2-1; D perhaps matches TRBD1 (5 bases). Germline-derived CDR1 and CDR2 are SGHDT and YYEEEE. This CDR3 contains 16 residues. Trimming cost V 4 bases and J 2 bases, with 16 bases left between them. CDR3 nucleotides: TGTGCCAGCAGCGGTCGAATAAGACAGACCTACAATGAGCAGTTCTTC. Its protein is CASSGRIRQTYNEQFF.

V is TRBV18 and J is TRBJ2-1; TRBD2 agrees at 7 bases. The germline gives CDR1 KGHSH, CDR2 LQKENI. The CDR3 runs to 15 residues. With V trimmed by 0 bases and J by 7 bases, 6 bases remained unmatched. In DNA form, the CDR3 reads TGTGCCAGCTCACCACCCGATGGGCGGGGGAATGAGCAGTTCTTC. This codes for CASSPPDGRGNEQFF. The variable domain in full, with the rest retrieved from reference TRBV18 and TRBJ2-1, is NAGVMQNPRHLVRRRGQEARLRCSPMKGHSHVYWYRQLPEEGLKFMVYLQKENIIDESGMPKERFSAEFPKEGPSILRIQQVVRGDSAAYFCASSPPDGRGNEQFFGPGTRLTVL.

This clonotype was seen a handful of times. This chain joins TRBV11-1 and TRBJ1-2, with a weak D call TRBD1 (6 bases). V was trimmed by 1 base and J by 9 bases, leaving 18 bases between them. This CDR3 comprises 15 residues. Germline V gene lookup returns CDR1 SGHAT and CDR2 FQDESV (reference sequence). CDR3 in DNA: TGTGCCAGCAGCTTAGAAGCCGCACAGGGATTGAGCTACACCTTC. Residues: CASSLEAAQGLSYTF. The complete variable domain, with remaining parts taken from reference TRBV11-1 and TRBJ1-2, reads EAEVAQSPRYKITEKSQAVAFWCDPISGHATLYWYRQILGQGPELLVQFQDESVVDDSQLPKDRFSAERLKGVDSTLKIQPAELGDSAMYLCASSLEAAQGLSYTFGSGTRLTVV.

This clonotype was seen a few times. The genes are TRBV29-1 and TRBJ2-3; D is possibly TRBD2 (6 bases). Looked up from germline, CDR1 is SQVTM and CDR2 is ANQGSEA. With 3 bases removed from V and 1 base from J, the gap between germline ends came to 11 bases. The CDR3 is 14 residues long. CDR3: CSVDPGDGTDTQYF. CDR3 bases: TGCAGCGTTGACCCGGGAGATGGCACAGATACGCAGTATTTT.

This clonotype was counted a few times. The CDR3 bases are TGTGCCAGCAACCCGGACAGACAAGAGACCCAGTACTTC. It encodes CASNPDRQETQYF. This chain links TRBV12-3 or TRBV12-4 with TRBJ2-5, with a tentative D call TRBD1 (6 bases). There are 13 residues in the CDR3. Trimming took off 7 bases at V and 2 bases at J, with 11 bases between the two ends.

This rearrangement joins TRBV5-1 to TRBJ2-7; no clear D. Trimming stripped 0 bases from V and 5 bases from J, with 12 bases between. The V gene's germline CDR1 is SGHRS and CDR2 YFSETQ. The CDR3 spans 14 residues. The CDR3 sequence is CASSLGSGFHEQYF. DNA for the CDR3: TGCGCCAGCAGCTTGGGGTCTGGGTTCCACGAGCAGTACTTC.

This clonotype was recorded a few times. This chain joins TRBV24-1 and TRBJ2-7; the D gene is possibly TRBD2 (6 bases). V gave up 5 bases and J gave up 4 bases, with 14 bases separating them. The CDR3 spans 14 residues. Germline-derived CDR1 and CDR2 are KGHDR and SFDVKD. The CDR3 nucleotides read TGTGCCACCAGTGCGACGGGGGTACAGTACGAGCAGTACTTC. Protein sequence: CATSATGVQYEQYF.

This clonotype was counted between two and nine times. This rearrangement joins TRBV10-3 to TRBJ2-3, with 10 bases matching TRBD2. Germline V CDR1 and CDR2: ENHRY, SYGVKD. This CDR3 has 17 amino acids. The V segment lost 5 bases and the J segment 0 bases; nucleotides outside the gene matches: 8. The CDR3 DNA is TGTGCCATCAGTAGCGGGAGGGCCGCCGCTAGCACAGATACGCAGTATTTT. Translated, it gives CAISSGRAAASTDTQYF.

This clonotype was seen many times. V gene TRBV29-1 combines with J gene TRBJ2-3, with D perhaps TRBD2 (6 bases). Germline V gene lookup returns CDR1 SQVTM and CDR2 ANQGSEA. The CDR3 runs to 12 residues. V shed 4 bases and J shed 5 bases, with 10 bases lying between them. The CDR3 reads CSVVDYEDTQYF. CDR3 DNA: TGCAGCGTTGTGGACTATGAAGATACGCAGTATTTT.

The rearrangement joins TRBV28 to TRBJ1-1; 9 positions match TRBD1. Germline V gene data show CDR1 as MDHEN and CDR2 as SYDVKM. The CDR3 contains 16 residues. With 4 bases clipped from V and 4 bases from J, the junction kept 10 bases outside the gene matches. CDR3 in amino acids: CASSSSGTGMSTEAFF. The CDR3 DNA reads TGTGCCAGCAGTTCATCCGGGACAGGGATGAGCACTGAAGCTTTCTTT.

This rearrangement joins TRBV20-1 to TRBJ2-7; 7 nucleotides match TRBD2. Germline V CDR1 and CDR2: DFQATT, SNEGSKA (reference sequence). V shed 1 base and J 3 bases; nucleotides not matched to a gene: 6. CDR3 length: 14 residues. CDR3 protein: CSARGLAVSYEQYF. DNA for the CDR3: TGCAGTGCTAGAGGGCTAGCGGTAAGCTACGAGCAGTACTTC.

The CDR3, as DNA: TGTGCCAGCAGTTTAGGGGGGAGACTGAACACTGAAGCTTTCTTT. Translation: CASSLGGRLNTEAFF. The chain recombines TRBV28 with TRBJ1-1; possible D gene TRBD1, 5 bases. Germline-derived CDR1 and CDR2 are MDHEN and SYDVKM. Trimming took 2 bases from V and 0 from J, leaving 10 bases between them. The CDR3 is 15 residues long.

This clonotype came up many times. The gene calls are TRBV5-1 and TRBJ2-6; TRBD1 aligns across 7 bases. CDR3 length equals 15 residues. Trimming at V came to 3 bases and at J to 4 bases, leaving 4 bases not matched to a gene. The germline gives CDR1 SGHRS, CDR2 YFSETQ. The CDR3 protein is CASSYDRAGANVLTF. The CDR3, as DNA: TGCGCCAGCAGCTACGACAGGGCCGGGGCCAACGTCCTGACTTTC.

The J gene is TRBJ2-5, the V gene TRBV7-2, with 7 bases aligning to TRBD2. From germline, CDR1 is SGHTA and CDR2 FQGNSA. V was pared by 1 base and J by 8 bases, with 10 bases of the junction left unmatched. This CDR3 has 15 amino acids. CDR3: CASSLVPSGSQTQYF. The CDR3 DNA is TGTGCCAGCAGCTTAGTTCCTAGCGGCTCACAAACCCAGTACTTC. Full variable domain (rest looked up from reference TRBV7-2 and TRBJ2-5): GAGVSQSPSNKVTEKGKDVELRCDPISGHTALYWYRQSLGQGLEFLIYFQGNSAPDKSGLPSDRFSAERTGGSVSTLTIQRTQQEDSAVYLCASSLVPSGSQTQYFGPGTRLLVL.

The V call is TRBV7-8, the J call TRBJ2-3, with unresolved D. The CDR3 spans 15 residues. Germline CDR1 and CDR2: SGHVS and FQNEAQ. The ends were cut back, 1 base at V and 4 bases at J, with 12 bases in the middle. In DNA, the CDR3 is TGTGCCAGCAGCTTAGGTCTAGTAGGCCCAGATACGCAGTATTTT. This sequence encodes CASSLGLVGPDTQYF.

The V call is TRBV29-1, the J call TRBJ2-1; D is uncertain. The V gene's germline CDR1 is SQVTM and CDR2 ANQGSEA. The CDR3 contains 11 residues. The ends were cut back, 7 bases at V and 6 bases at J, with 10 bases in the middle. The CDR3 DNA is TGCAGCGCCAACCGAGGCAATGAGCAGTTCTTC. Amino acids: CSANRGNEQFF.

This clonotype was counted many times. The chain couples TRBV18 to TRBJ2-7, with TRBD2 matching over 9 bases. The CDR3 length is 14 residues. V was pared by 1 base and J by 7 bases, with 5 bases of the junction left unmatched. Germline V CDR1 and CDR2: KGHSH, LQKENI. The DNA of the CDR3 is TGTGCCAGCTCACCACTAGCGGGAGAACATGAGCAGTACTTC. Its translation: CASSPLAGEHEQYF.

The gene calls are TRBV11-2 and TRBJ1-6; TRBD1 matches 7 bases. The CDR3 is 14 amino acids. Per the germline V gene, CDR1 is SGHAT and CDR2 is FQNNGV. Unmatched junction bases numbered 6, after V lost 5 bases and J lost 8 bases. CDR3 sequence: CASSTRQGHSPLHF. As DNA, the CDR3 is TGTGCCAGCAGCACCAGACAGGGCCATTCACCCCTCCACTTT.

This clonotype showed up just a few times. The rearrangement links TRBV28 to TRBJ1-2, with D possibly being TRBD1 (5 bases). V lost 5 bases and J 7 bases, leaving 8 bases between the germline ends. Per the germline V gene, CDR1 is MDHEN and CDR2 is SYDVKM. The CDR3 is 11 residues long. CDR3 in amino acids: CASSITGGYTF. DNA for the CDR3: TGTGCCAGCAGTATAACAGGTGGCTACACCTTC.

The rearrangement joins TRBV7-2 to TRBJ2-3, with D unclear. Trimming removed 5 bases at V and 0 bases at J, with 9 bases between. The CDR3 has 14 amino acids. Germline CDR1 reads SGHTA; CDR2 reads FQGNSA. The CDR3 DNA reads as TGTGCCAGCAGCGAGCAACCTAGCACAGATACGCAGTATTTT. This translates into CASSEQPSTDTQYF.